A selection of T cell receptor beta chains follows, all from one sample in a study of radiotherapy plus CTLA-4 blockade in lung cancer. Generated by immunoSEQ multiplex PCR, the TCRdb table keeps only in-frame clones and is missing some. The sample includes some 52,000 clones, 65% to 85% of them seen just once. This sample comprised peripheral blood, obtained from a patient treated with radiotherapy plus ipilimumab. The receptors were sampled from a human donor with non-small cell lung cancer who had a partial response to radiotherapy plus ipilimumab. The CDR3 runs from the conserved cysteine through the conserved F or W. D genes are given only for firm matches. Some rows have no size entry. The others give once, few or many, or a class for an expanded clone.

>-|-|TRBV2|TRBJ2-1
TGTGCCAGCAGTGAAGTGGGGGGAGCCTACAATGAGCAGTTCTTC
CASSEVGGAYNEQFF
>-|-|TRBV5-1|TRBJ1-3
TGCGCCAGCAGCTTCATGAGTGGAAACACCATATATTTT
CASSFMSGNTIYF
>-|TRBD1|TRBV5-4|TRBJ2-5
TGTGCCAGCAGCATAACAGGGGCCTCGCTCCAAGAGACCCAGTACTTC
CASSITGASLQETQYF
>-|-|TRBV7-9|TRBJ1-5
TGTGCCAGCAGCTTAGATCACGGGCCCCAGCATTTT
CASSLDHGPQHF
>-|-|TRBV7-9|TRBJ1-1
TGTGCCAGCAGCTTAGATTCGGCGGGGAGGACTGAAGCTTTCTTT
CASSLDSAGRTEAFF
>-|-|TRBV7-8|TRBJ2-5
TGTGCCAGCAGCTTAGCGACACACCAAGAGACCCAGTACTTC
CASSLATHQETQYF
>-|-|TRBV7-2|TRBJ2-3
TGTGCCAGCACTGAGCGTCCCTTCTCAGATACGCAGTATTTT
CASTERPFSDTQYF
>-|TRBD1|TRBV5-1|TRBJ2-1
TGCGCCAGCAGCTATGGTCAGGGGGTACACAATGAGCAGTTCTTC
CASSYGQGVHNEQFF
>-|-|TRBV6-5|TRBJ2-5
TGTGCCAGCAGTTACAGTAGGGGCAAGAAAGAGACCCAGTACTTC
CASSYSRGKKETQYF
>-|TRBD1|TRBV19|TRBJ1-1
TGTGCCAGTACCCCGACAGGGGTCGGTGAAGCTTTCTTT
CASTPTGVGEAFF
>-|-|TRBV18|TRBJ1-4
TGTGCCAGCTCACGCGGAGGAGCAACTAATGAAAAACTGTTTTTT
CASSRGGATNEKLFF
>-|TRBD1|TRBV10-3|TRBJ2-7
TGTGCCATCAGTGACGCGGACAGGGGGTATAAGGACGAGCAGTACTTC
CAISDADRGYKDEQYF
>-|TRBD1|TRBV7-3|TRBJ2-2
TGTGCCAGCAGGCAGGGGGAGACCGGGGAGCTGTTTTTT
CASRQGETGELFF
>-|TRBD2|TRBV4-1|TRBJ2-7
TGCGCCAGCAGCCAAGATAACGCTAGCGGTTACGAGCAGTACTTC
CASSQDNASGYEQYF
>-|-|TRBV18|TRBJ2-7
TGTGCCAGCTCACCAGAAACTATGCTCTCCTACGAGCAGTACTTC
CASSPETMLSYEQYF
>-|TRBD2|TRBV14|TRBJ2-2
TGTGCCAGCAGCCACGCGGGAGATAACACCGGGGAGCTGTTTTTT
CASSHAGDNTGELFF
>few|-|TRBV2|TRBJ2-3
TGTGCCAGCAGTGCCTCCAGGGGAACGGTAGATACGCAGTATTTT
CASSASRGTVDTQYF
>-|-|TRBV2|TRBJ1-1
TGTGCCAGCACCGGATGGACAGTGAACACTGAAGCTTTCTTT
CASTGWTVNTEAFF
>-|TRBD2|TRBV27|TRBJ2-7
TGTGCCAGCAGTCGGACTAGCGGGGTCTACGAGCAGTACTTC
CASSRTSGVYEQYF
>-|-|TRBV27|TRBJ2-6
TGTGCCAGCAGTCTACTACACTCTGGGGCCAACGTCCTGACTTTC
CASSLLHSGANVLTF
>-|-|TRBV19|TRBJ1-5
TGTGCCTCAACCCGGGGGGCGAATCAGCCCCAGCATTTT
CASTRGANQPQHF
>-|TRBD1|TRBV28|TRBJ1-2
TGTGCCAGCAGTCCCTACCGGGACAGGGTCTATGGCTACACCTTC
CASSPYRDRVYGYTF
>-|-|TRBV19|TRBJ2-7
TGTGCCAGTAGTTTCCAACCAGGGGCCTACGAGCAGTACTTC
CASSFQPGAYEQYF
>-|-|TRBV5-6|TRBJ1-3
TGTGCCAGCAGCTTGTCGACAGGACGGAGCTCTGGAAACACCATATATTTT
CASSLSTGRSSGNTIYF
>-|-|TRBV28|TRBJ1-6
TGTGCCAGCAGATTCTACCAAGATAATTCACCCCTCCACTTT
CASRFYQDNSPLHF
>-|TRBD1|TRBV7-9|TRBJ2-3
TGTGCCAGCAGCCGGAGTGGGACAGGGCAGAAAGATACGCAGTATTTT
CASSRSGTGQKDTQYF
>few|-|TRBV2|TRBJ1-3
TGTGCCACCAACGAGGACAGAAACACCATATATTTT
CATNEDRNTIYF
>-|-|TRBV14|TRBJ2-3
TGTGCCAGCAGCCAACAGGGTGGGAATACGCAGTATTTT
CASSQQGGNTQYF
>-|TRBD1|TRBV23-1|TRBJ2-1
TGCGCCAGCAGTCAATCGACAGGGCCCTACAATGAGCAGTTCTTC
CASSQSTGPYNEQFF
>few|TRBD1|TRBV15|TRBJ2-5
TGTGCCACCAGCAGAGAAAGGGGGCGGTGGCAAGAGACCCAGTACTTC
CATSRERGRWQETQYF
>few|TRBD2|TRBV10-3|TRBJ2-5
TGTGCCATCAGTAAGGGACTAGCGGGGGGACAAGAGACCCAGTACTTC
CAISKGLAGGQETQYF
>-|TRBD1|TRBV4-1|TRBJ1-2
TGCGCCAGCAGCCAAGAAGAGGGACAGGGCTATGGCTACACCTTC
CASSQEEGQGYGYTF
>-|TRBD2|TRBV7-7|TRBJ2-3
TGTGCCAGCAGCTTAGGGTCGCGGGGGAGCACAGATACGCAGTATTTT
CASSLGSRGSTDTQYF
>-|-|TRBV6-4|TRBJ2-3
TGTGCCAGCAGTGACTCGCCATCGGGGGCAGATACGCAGTATTTT
CASSDSPSGADTQYF
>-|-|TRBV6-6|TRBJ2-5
TGTGCCAGCAGTTACCCCGTGGCAGGGGAGAAAGAGACCCAGTACTTC
CASSYPVAGEKETQYF
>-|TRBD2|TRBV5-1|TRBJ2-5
TGCGCCAGCAGTAGCGGGGGGTACCAAGAGACCCAGTACTTC
CASSSGGYQETQYF
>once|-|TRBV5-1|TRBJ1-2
TGCGCCAGCAGCCAAGACCCGACAGATTACTATGGCTACACCTTC
CASSQDPTDYYGYTF
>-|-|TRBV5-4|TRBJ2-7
TGTGCCAGCGGCCCCGCTATTACTAGGGTGGACTACGAGCAGTACTTC
CASGPAITRVDYEQYF
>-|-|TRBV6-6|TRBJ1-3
TGTGCCAGCAGTTACTCACAGGGAGCTGGAAACACCATATATTTT
CASSYSQGAGNTIYF
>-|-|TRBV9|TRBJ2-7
TGTGCCAGCAGCGTCCAGGGGCAAGAGCAGTACTTC
CASSVQGQEQYF
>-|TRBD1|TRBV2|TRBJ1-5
TGTGCCAGCACTACAGGGGAACGACAGCCCCAGCATTTT
CASTTGERQPQHF
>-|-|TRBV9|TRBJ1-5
TGTGCCAGCAGCGTAGGCGCGGGGGGGTATCAGCCCCAGCATTTT
CASSVGAGGYQPQHF
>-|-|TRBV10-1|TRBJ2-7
TGCGCCAGCAGTGAGTCCTCTATTTACGAGCAGTACTTC
CASSESSIYEQYF
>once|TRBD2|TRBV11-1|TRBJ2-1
TGTGCCAGCAGCTCGGCGACTAGCGGGGGGGCCAACGAGCAGTTCTTC
CASSSATSGGANEQFF
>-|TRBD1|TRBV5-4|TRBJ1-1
TGTGCCAGCAGCTCCCGGGACAGGAGACTGAACACTGAAGCTTTCTTT
CASSSRDRRLNTEAFF
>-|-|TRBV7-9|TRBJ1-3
TGTGCCAGCAGCGAAACCCTTCCAGACACCATATATTTT
CASSETLPDTIYF
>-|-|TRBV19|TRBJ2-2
TGTGCCAGTAGTATCCTCCGGGGGGGGGAGCTGTTTTTT
CASSILRGGELFF
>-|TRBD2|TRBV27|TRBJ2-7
TGTGCCAGCAGTTCGGGGGGAGAGCAGTACTTC
CASSSGGEQYF